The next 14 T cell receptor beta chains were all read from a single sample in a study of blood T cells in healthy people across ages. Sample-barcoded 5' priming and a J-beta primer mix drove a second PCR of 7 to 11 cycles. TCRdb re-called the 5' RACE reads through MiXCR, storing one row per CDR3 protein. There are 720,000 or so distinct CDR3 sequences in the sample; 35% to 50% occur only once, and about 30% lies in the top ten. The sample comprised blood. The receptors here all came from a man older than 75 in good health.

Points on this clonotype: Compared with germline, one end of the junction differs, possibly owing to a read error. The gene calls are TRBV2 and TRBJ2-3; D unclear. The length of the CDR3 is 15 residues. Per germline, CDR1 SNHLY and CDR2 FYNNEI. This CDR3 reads CAGSEASALSHTQYF. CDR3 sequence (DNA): TGTGCCGGCAGTGAGGCTAGTGCTCTCTCCCATACGCAGTATTTT. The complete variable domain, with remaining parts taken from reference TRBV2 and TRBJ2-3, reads EPEVTQTPSHQVTQMGQEVILRCVPISNHLYFYWYRQILGQKVEFLVSFYNNEISEKSEIFDDQFSVERPDGSNFTLKIRSTKLEDSAMYFCAGSEASALSHTQYFGPGTRLTVL.

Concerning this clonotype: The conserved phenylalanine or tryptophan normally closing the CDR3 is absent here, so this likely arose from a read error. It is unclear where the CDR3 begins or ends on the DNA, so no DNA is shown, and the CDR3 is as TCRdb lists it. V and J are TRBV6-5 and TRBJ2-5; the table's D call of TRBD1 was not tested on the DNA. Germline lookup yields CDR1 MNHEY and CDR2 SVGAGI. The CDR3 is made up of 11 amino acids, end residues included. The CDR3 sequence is CASSSPGQGHY.

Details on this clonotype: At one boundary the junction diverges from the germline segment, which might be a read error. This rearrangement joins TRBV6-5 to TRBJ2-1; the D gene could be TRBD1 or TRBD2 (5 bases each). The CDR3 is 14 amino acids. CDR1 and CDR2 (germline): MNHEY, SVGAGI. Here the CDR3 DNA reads TGTGCCAGCAGTGACTCGGGGCAGCGCAATGAGCAGTTCTTC. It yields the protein CASSDSGQRNEQFF.

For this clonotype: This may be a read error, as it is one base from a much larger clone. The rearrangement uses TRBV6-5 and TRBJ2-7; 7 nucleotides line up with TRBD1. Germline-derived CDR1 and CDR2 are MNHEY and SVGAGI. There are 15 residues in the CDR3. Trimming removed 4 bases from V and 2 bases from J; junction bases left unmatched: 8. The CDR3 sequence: CASSLTTQGAYEQYF. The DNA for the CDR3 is TGTGCCAGCAGTTTAACGACGCAGGGGGCCTACGAGCAGTACTTC.

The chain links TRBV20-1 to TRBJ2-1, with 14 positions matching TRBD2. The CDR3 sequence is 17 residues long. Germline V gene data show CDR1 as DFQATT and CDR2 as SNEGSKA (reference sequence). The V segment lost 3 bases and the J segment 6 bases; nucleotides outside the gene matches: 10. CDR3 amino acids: CSASGAGTSGSGNEQFF. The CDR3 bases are TGCAGTGCTAGTGGGGCCGGGACTAGCGGGAGTGGCAATGAGCAGTTCTTC.

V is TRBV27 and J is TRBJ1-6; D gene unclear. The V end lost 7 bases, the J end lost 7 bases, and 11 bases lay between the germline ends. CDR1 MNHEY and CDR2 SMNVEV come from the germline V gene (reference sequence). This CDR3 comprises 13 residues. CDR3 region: CASTGRENSPLHF. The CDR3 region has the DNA TGTGCCAGCACTGGACGGGAGAATTCACCCCTCCACTTT.

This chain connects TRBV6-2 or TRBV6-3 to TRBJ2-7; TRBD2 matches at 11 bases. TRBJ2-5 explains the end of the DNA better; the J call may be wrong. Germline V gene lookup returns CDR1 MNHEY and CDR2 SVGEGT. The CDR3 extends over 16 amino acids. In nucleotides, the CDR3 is TGTGCCAGCAGTCCGCGGGGACTAGCGGACAAAGAGACCCAGTACTTC. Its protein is CASSPRGLADKETQYF.

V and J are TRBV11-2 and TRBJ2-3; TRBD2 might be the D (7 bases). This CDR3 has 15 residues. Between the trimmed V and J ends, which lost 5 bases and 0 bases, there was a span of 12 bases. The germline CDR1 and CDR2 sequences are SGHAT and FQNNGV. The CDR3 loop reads CASSEGGASTDTQYF. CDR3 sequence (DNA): TGTGCCAGCAGCGAGGGGGGGGCGAGCACAGATACGCAGTATTTT.

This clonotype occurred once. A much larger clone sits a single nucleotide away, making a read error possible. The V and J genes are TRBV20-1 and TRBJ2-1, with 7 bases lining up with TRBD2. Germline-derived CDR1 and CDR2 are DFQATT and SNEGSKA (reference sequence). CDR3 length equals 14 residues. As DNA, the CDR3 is TGCAGTGCTAGAGTAGCGGGTCAATACAATGAGCGGTTCTTC. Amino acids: CSARVAGQYNERFF.

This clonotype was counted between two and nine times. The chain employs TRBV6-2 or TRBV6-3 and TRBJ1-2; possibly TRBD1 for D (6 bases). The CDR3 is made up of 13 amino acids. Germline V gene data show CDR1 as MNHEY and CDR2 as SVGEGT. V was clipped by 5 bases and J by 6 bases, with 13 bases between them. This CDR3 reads CASSGTGSDGYTF. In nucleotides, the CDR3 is TGTGCCAGCAGTGGAACAGGGTCGGATGGCTACACCTTC.

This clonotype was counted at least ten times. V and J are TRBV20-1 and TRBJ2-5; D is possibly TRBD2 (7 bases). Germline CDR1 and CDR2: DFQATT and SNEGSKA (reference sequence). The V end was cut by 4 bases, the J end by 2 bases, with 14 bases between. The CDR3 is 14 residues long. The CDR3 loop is CSAIRGGVQETQYF. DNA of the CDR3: TGCAGTGCTATTAGAGGGGGGGTTCAAGAGACCCAGTACTTC.

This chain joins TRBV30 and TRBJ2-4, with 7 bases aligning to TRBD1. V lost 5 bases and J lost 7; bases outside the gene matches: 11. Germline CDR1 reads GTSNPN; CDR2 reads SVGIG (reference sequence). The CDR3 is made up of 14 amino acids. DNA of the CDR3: TGTGCCTGGCGGCACTCCGGGACAGAGAACATTCAGTACTTC. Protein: CAWRHSGTENIQYF.

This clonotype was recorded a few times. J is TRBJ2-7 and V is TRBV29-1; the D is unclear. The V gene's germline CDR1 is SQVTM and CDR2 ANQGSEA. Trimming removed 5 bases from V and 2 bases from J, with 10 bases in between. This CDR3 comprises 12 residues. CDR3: CSVTGQTYEQYF. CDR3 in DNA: TGCAGCGTTACGGGTCAAACCTACGAGCAGTACTTC.

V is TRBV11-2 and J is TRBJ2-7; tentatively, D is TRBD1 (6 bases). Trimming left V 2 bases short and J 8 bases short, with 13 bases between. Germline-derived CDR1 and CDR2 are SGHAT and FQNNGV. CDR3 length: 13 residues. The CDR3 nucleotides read TGTGCCAGCAGCTTAAGTCGAGGGACACAGCAGTACTTC. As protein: CASSLSRGTQQYF.